This record covers a single T cell receptor (beta chain). This receptor's antigen is unknown. Base qualities are not recorded, but no much larger clone differs from it by a single base. The CDR3 holds 12 amino acids from the cysteine to the phenylalanine. Solely the CDR3 DNA is kept, with 36 bases framed from the first base. V lost 4 bases and J lost 9 bases; the stretch between them is 10 bases long. CDR1 MDHEN and CDR2 SYDVKM were looked up in the germline V gene. The time point label for this specimen denotes: newly diagnosed GD, antithyroid drugs for less than 3 months. RNA was extracted from PBMCs in TRIzol for both TCR sequencing and RNA sequencing. The diagnosis of Graves' disease followed American Thyroid Association guidelines. The patients came from an endocrinology department in Xi'an, China. From each patient, 7.5 to 9.5 milliliters of peripheral blood was collected into an EDTA anticoagulant tube. Ficoll Paque Plus density gradient separation was used to isolate PBMCs, and no further T cell sorting was done. An Agilent 2100 Bioanalyzer and agarose gel were used to assess RNA quality, and a NanoDrop 2000 was used to measure RNA concentration.

This sample is part of a study of regulatory T cells in long-lasting Graves disease (dated by TCRdb to 2020 to 2023). Regarding the complete study: Patients with newly diagnosed Graves' disease had been on antithyroid drugs for under 3 months. The study was conducted in China and was registered as a clinical trial. A total of some 35 samples underwent TCR sequencing, from about 13 patients with persistent Graves' disease and some 20 patients with newly diagnosed Graves' disease. Persistent Graves' disease patients were compared with newly diagnosed Graves' disease patients by peripheral blood TCR sequencing and RNA sequencing. Study-wide findings and limitations: Only the TCR beta chain was sequenced and analyzed. More public clonotypes were shared among persistent patients (under 3,000) than among newly diagnosed patients (roughly 1,000). Persistent Graves' disease patients showed lower TCR Shannon entropy and fewer highly expanded clones than newly diagnosed patients, suggesting clonal expansion. Preferential use of TRBV28, TRBJ1-2 and TRBJ2-5 was observed in persistent disease, whereas TRBV20-1 and TRBJ2-1 were favored in newly diagnosed disease. Only peripheral blood was studied, because thyroid tissue, the primary lesion, was inaccessible. The small sample size was acknowledged by the authors as a limitation that may reduce accuracy.

Libraries were prepared through multiplex PCR. This sample was sequenced with an Illumina HiSeq 4000. CDR3 regions were amplified by Arm-PCR with iRepertoire HTBI primers to construct TCR beta libraries. Before sequencing, the PCR products went through gel purification. For the original study's pipeline: A total of around 59 TRBV and approximately 15 TRBJ segments were identified across samples and were used for gene usage analysis of CDR3 amino acid clonotypes. COPE and FqMerger were used to merge the filtered high-quality paired reads into contigs. BLAST was used to align contigs to the IMGT TRBV, TRBD and TRBJ reference genes, and CDR3 was defined following IMGT. Highly expanded clones were defined as clonotypes with a frequency above 0.1%. Shannon entropy was used to measure repertoire diversity, and the Gini coefficient was used to measure V-J evenness. Public clonotypes were defined as clonotypes shared by more than one individual. Through fastp at Q25 and MiXCR, TCRdb rebuilt clones from the public reads, retaining in-frame beta chains. Each entry merges the rows of one CDR3 protein and shows their most common DNA and genes. The V and J calls were not made by the authors but by TCRdb's processing. The sample data list more than 400,000 distinct CDR3 sequences, and 15% to 20% of these were observed just once. Of the sample, 12% is held by the ten largest clones.

In addition, the sample was reused for a study of T cells in Graves' hyperthyroidism and ophthalmopathy. The second study's paper adds: Stable Graves' hyperthyroidism was defined as no progression to ophthalmopathy during 18 months of follow-up. Hyperthyroidism patients were aged 18 to 65 years and newly diagnosed, with disease duration of less than 2 months. Any patient with an uncontrolled infection, another autoimmune disease, pregnancy or lactation was excluded. Diagnoses were established on the basis of clinical symptoms, serum thyroxine and TRAb, thyroid ultrasound, and orbital computed tomography. The TCR CDR3 was subjected to a first round of RT-PCR using the HTBI primer set and the Qiagen OneStep RT-PCR kit. Most expanded thyroid clonotypes (frequency above 0.001) were also found in blood, which suggests that blood repertoires may mirror thyroid immune responses. In cross-validation, a model built on a 13 V-J signature told ophthalmopathy apart from stable hyperthyroidism with 85% to 90% sensitivity and 81% to 82% specificity, and in testing the same model reached 80%/75%. In validation, progression to ophthalmopathy was predicted by the model with almost 71% sensitivity and about 72% specificity, a median of about 6.4 months before onset. TCR V-J signatures able to tell the groups apart were searched for in a discovery cohort of 90 to 100 patients, of whom roughly 42 had Graves' ophthalmopathy and 57 had stable Graves' hyperthyroidism. An independent validation cohort of 18 to 20 hyperthyroidism patients and more than 15 patients who later progressed to ophthalmopathy tested prospective prediction of ophthalmopathy. The 100 discovery patients were divided at random into training and test sets in a 7:3 ratio. In addition, the study compared T-cell repertoires in thyroid tissue and in blood from six Graves' hyperthyroidism patients. After sampling, hyperthyroidism patients received methimazole starting at 30 mg daily, and ophthalmopathy patients received high-dose intravenous methylprednisolone. Libraries were constructed in a second round of multiplex PCR, after which size selection and purification were performed. Paired-end sequencing of the libraries was performed with 100 bp reads on an Illumina HiSeq2000. SOAPnuke was used to process the raw data, with reads discarded if the reads contained adapters or uncalled bases, had a mean Phred below 15, or lacked an exact constant-primer or identifier match. COPE v1.2.5 was used to merge the high-quality paired reads, and each unique nucleotide sequence was defined as a clonotype. MiTCR v1.1 was used to align clonotypes to the IMGT TRBV, TRBD and TRBJ reference segments. Analysis was restricted to V-J combinations with a frequency above 0.0001, which covered approximately 99% of repertoires. The TCS score was defined as the ratio of F50 (clonal expansion) to E x V (chaos), calculated using BLOSUM62-based TCRdist between CDR3 peptides within each V-J. Welch's t-statistics and random forest reduced 450 to 600 V-J features to fewer than 15, which were used in a naive Bayes classifier (R e1071). No statistical method was used to set the sample size in advance, and investigators knew the group allocation. TCR Vbeta CDR3 sequencing of roughly 140 peripheral blood samples (over 40 ophthalmopathy, some 75 hyperthyroidism and approximately 17 progressor patients) is reported in the paper.

This TCR came from a man aged 35 to 55 with Graves disease. Donor details come from another sample of the same person, matched by shared clones. The specimen was peripheral blood mononuclear cells (PBMCs), collected at new diagnosis, from a patient treated with antithyroid drugs. The V gene is TRBV28 and the J gene is TRBJ2-1; tentative D gene TRBD2, with 5 bases matching. Here is the DNA: TGTGCCAGCAGTTCCGCGGGTCTTGAGCAGTTCTTC. Translated, this gives CASSSAGLEQFF.